Listed below are T cell receptor beta chains from one sample, sequenced in a study of blood T cell repertoires in COVID-19. Profiling relied on immunoSEQ multiplex PCR, and the TCRdb table lists in-frame clones only, not all of them. Of 150,000 to 200,000 clones in the sample, roughly nine tenths were seen once. Sequences were obtained from PBMCs or T cells enriched from blood (not recorded which). The receptors come from a human donor with acute COVID-19. The donor label of this sample is uncertain. The CDR3 runs from the conserved cysteine through the conserved F or W. D genes are given only for firm matches. Some rows mark clone size as missing; the rest say once, few, many or name a class of expanded clone.

d_call: .; v_call: TRBV27; clone_size: .; j_call: TRBJ1-5; cdr3_nt: TGTGCCAGCAGTTTATCCCAGGGAGGACAGCCCCAGCATTTT; cdr3_aa: CASSLSQGGQPQHF
d_call: TRBD1; v_call: TRBV10-3; clone_size: once; j_call: TRBJ2-1; cdr3_nt: TGTGCCATCAGTGGGGGACAGGGATCTGCGGATGAGCAGTTCTTC; cdr3_aa: CAISGGQGSADEQFF
d_call: TRBD2; v_call: TRBV10-1; clone_size: .; j_call: TRBJ2-3; cdr3_nt: TGCGCCAGCAGCCTAGCGGGGACAGATACGCAGTATTTT; cdr3_aa: CASSLAGTDTQYF
d_call: .; v_call: TRBV6-4; clone_size: once; j_call: TRBJ2-3; cdr3_nt: TGTGCCAGCAGTGACTCGATTTCAGGGACAGATACGCAGTATTTT; cdr3_aa: CASSDSISGTDTQYF
d_call: TRBD1; v_call: TRBV25-1; clone_size: .; j_call: TRBJ1-4; cdr3_nt: TGTGCCAGCAGGACAGGGTGGGGGGATGAAAAACTGTTTTTT; cdr3_aa: CASRTGWGDEKLFF
d_call: .; v_call: TRBV13; clone_size: .; j_call: TRBJ1-5; cdr3_nt: TGTGCCAGCAGCTTAGCAGGGCGCGGGGGCAATCAGCCCCAGCATTTT; cdr3_aa: CASSLAGRGGNQPQHF
d_call: .; v_call: TRBV29-1; clone_size: .; j_call: TRBJ2-7; cdr3_nt: TGCAGCGTCGAGCGGCAGGGGAGTTACGAGCAGTACTTC; cdr3_aa: CSVERQGSYEQYF
d_call: .; v_call: TRBV30; clone_size: .; j_call: TRBJ1-6; cdr3_nt: TGTGCCTGGGCGACGCAGGCGTATTCACCCCTCCACTTT; cdr3_aa: CAWATQAYSPLHF
d_call: TRBD1; v_call: TRBV24-1; clone_size: .; j_call: TRBJ1-2; cdr3_nt: TGTGCCACCAGTGACGGACAGGCGTCGTCTTATGGCTACACCTTC; cdr3_aa: CATSDGQASSYGYTF
d_call: .; v_call: TRBV5-5; clone_size: .; j_call: TRBJ2-5; cdr3_nt: TGTGCCAGCAGCCACTCAGGGAATCGAGAGACCCAGTACTTC; cdr3_aa: CASSHSGNRETQYF
d_call: TRBD2; v_call: TRBV7-2; clone_size: .; j_call: TRBJ2-5; cdr3_nt: TGTGCCAGCAGCCAGGGGCGGGGGGGCCCAGGGACCCAGTACTTC; cdr3_aa: CASSQGRGGPGTQYF
d_call: .; v_call: TRBV6-5; clone_size: once; j_call: TRBJ1-1; cdr3_nt: TGTGCCAGCAGTTACTCGTCGGGTGGCAGGGGTTTTTCGCATTTCTTT; cdr3_aa: CASSYSSGGRGFSHFF
d_call: .; v_call: TRBV18; clone_size: .; j_call: TRBJ1-4; cdr3_nt: TGTGCCAGCTCACCGGGCCAAGAGGAAAAACTGTTTTTT; cdr3_aa: CASSPGQEEKLFF
d_call: TRBD1; v_call: TRBV4-3; clone_size: .; j_call: TRBJ1-1; cdr3_nt: TGCGCCAGCCGGGGACAGGGGAACACTGAAGCTTTCTTT; cdr3_aa: CASRGQGNTEAFF
d_call: .; v_call: TRBV5-8; clone_size: .; j_call: TRBJ1-3; cdr3_nt: TGTGCCAGCAGCTTGGGGGCCGCGGGAAACACCATATATTTT; cdr3_aa: CASSLGAAGNTIYF
d_call: TRBD1; v_call: TRBV7-8; clone_size: .; j_call: TRBJ1-2; cdr3_nt: TGTGCCAGTGGGACAGGGGAGGACTATGGCTACACCTTC; cdr3_aa: CASGTGEDYGYTF
d_call: TRBD1; v_call: TRBV6-5; clone_size: .; j_call: TRBJ1-2; cdr3_nt: TGTGCCAGCAGACAGGGGAGTGGCTACACCTTC; cdr3_aa: CASRQGSGYTF
d_call: TRBD2; v_call: TRBV30; clone_size: .; j_call: TRBJ2-7; cdr3_nt: TGTGCCTGGAGTCCAGGCCATCTAGCGGGGGGGATAATGGGCGAGCAGTACTTC; cdr3_aa: CAWSPGHLAGGIMGEQYF
d_call: TRBD1; v_call: TRBV19; clone_size: .; j_call: TRBJ2-7; cdr3_nt: TGTGCCAGTAGTATCGGCAGGGGGTCCTACGAGCAGTACTTC; cdr3_aa: CASSIGRGSYEQYF
d_call: TRBD1; v_call: TRBV30; clone_size: .; j_call: TRBJ1-5; cdr3_nt: TGTGCCTGGAGGGCCCGGACAGGGGTTCAGCCCCAGCATTTT; cdr3_aa: CAWRARTGVQPQHF
d_call: TRBD2; v_call: TRBV2; clone_size: .; j_call: TRBJ2-5; cdr3_nt: TGTGCCACAAAATCCTCAGGCGGGGGATTCCAAGAGACCCAGTACTTC; cdr3_aa: CATKSSGGGFQETQYF
d_call: .; v_call: TRBV5-5; clone_size: once; j_call: TRBJ1-6; cdr3_nt: TGTGCCAGCAGCCCCGGGACTCCTGGTCTTGTACCCCTCCACTTT; cdr3_aa: CASSPGTPGLVPLHF
d_call: .; v_call: TRBV27; clone_size: once; j_call: TRBJ1-5; cdr3_nt: TGTGCCAGCAGTTCACAAATGCCGGGGTATAGCAATCAGCCCCAGCATTTT; cdr3_aa: CASSSQMPGYSNQPQHF
d_call: .; v_call: TRBV9; clone_size: .; j_call: TRBJ1-5; cdr3_nt: TGTGCCAGCAGCGTAGGACCGGGAGGGCAGCCCCAGCATTTT; cdr3_aa: CASSVGPGGQPQHF
d_call: .; v_call: TRBV5-6; clone_size: .; j_call: TRBJ2-2; cdr3_nt: TGTGCCAGCAGCTTGGACAACAGGAACACCGGGGAGCTGTTTTTT; cdr3_aa: CASSLDNRNTGELFF
d_call: TRBD2; v_call: TRBV11-2; clone_size: .; j_call: TRBJ2-5; cdr3_nt: TGTGCCAGCAGCTTAGATGCGGGGGGGTGGCAAGAGACCCAGTACTTC; cdr3_aa: CASSLDAGGWQETQYF
d_call: TRBD1; v_call: TRBV2; clone_size: .; j_call: TRBJ1-6; cdr3_nt: TGTGCCAGCAGTGGGAGGACAGGGTTGGGATCACCCCTCCACTTT; cdr3_aa: CASSGRTGLGSPLHF
d_call: TRBD2; v_call: TRBV18; clone_size: once; j_call: TRBJ2-3; cdr3_nt: TGTGCCAGCTCACCCTATACTAGCGGGGTAACAGATACGCAGTATTTT; cdr3_aa: CASSPYTSGVTDTQYF
d_call: TRBD1; v_call: TRBV4-3; clone_size: .; j_call: TRBJ2-7; cdr3_nt: TGCGCCAGCAGCCAAGTAGGGACAGGGGTTAATTACGAGCAGTACTTC; cdr3_aa: CASSQVGTGVNYEQYF
d_call: TRBD2; v_call: TRBV7-6; clone_size: .; j_call: TRBJ2-3; cdr3_nt: TGTGCCAGCAGCCCTAGGGGATGGGCGGGGGGTCCAGATACGCAGTATTTT; cdr3_aa: CASSPRGWAGGPDTQYF